This T cell receptor (beta chain) comes out of a study of T cells after yellow fever vaccination. About the study: Fractions containing few cells were prepared with SMART-Seq v4 Ultra Low Input.

Points from the study as a whole: Primary-vaccination clones mostly resurfaced post-booster (approximately 96% CD4, around 88% CD8). FACS-sorted repertoires could harbor abundant contaminating bulk-population clonotypes.

This clonotype has only a few counts. Its matching antigen is unknown. Universal primer sites and UMIs were introduced during 5'RACE template-switching synthesis of TCR cDNA. TCRdb processed the 5' RACE reads anew with MiXCR; each CDR3 protein has one entry. The sample consists of some 500,000 distinct CDR3 sequences, 13% of them appearing once. The receptor comes from a young man who received the YFV17D yellow fever vaccine. The specimen was PBMCs, collected on the day of the yellow fever booster vaccination.

As DNA, the CDR3 is TGTGCCAGCAGTTATCAGGACACTTACAATGAGCAGTTCTTC. Its protein is CASSYQDTYNEQFF. The chain joins TRBV6-5 to TRBJ2-1; D is perhaps TRBD1 (5 bases). There are 14 residues in the CDR3. CDR1 and CDR2 (germline): MNHEY, SVGAGI. V shed 3 bases and J shed 4 bases, with 10 bases lying between them.